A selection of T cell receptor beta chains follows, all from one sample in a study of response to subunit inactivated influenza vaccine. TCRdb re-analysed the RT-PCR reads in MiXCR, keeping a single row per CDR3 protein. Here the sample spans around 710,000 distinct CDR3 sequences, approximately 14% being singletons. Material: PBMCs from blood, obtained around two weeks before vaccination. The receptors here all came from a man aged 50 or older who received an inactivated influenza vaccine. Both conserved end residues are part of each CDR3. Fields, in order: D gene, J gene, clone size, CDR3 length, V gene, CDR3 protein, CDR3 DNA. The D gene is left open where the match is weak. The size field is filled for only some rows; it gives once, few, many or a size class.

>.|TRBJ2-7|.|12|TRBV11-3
CASSPGFSEQYF
TGTGCCAGCAGTCCAGGGTTTTCGGAGCAGTACTTC
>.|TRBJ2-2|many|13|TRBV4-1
CASSQDRTGELFF
TGCGCCAGCAGCCAAGATAGGACCGGGGAGCTGTTTTTT
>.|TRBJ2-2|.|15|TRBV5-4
CASSLRQRNTGELFF
TGTGCCAGCAGCTTGCGGCAGAGGAACACCGGGGAGCTGTTTTTT
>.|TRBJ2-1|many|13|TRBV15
CATSSSGANEQFF
TGTGCCACCAGCAGCTCTGGGGCTAATGAGCAGTTCTTC
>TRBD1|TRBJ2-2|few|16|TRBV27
CASSLEGTGNYGELFF
TGTGCCAGCAGTTTAGAGGGGACAGGGAATTACGGGGAGCTGTTTTTT
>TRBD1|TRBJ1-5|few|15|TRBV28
CASSSGQGNNQPQHF
TGTGCCAGCAGTTCTGGACAGGGGAACAATCAGCCCCAGCATTTT
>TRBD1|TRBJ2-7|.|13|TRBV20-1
CSALGTGFYEQYF
TGCAGTGCGTTAGGGACAGGATTCTACGAGCAGTACTTC
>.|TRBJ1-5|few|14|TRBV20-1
CSARTRTGNQPQHF
TGCAGTGCTAGAACTAGGACAGGCAATCAGCCCCAGCATTTT
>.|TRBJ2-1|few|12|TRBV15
CATSRDQARTFF
TGTGCCACCAGCAGAGACCAGGCTAGAACATTCTTC
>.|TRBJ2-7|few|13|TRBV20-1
CSAMAIPQSEQYF
TGCAGTGCTATGGCCATCCCCCAGTCGGAGCAGTACTTC
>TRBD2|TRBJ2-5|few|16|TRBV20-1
CSARDPGTSVMETEYF
TGCAGTGCTAGAGATCCGGGGACTAGCGTGATGGAGACCGAGTACTTC
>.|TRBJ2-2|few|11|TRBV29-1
CSVKWAGELFF
TGCAGCGTTAAATGGGCCGGGGAGCTGTTTTTT
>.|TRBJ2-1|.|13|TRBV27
CASRIQASNEQFF
TGTGCCAGTCGGATCCAGGCTTCGAATGAGCAGTTCTTC
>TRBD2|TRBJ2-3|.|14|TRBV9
CASSFSGDTDTQYF
TGTGCCAGCAGCTTTAGCGGGGACACAGATACGCAGTATTTT
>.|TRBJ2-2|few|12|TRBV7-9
CASSFVTGELFF
TGTGCCAGCAGCTTCGTGACCGGGGAGCTGTTTTTT
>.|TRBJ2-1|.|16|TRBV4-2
CASSQDRRDSYNEQFF
TGTGCCAGCAGCCAAGATCGGAGGGACTCCTACAATGAGCAGTTCTTC
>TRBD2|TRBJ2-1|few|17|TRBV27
CASSFTTSGGSYNEQFF
TGTGCCAGCAGTTTTACGACTAGCGGGGGCTCCTACAATGAGCAGTTCTTC
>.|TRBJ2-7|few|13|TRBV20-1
CSAGKSGGAEQYF
TGCAGTGCTGGGAAGTCCGGGGGTGCCGAGCAGTACTTC
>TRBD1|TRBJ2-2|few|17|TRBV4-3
CASSPGQGYITSGELFF
TGCGCCAGCAGCCCGGGACAGGGGTACATCACGTCTGGGGAGCTGTTTTTT
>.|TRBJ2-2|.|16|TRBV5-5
CASSLVMSAHTGELFF
TGTGCCAGCAGCTTGGTCATGAGCGCGCACACCGGGGAGCTGTTTTTT
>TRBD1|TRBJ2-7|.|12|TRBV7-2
CASSMDRAEQYF
TGTGCCAGCAGCATGGACAGGGCCGAGCAGTACTTC
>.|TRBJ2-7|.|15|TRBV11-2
CASSSLRGLRYEQYF
TGTGCCAGCAGCTCCCTCAGGGGACTCCGCTACGAGCAGTACTTC
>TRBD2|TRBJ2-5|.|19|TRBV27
CASSFKVGKGTSEQETQYF
TGTGCCAGCAGTTTTAAGGTGGGAAAGGGGACTAGCGAACAAGAGACCCAGTACTTC
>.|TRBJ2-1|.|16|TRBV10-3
CAIKKEAGSSYNEQFF
TGTGCCATCAAGAAAGAAGCGGGTAGCTCCTACAATGAGCAGTTCTTC
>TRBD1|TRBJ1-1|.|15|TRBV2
CASTGQGAPGTEAFF
TGTGCCAGCACGGGACAGGGGGCGCCGGGAACTGAAGCTTTCTTT
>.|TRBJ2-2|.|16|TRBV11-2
CASRPTVQRNTGELFF
TGTGCCAGCAGGCCCACGGTACAGAGGAACACCGGGGAGCTGTTTTTT
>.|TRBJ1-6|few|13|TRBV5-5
CASSLTGDSPLHF
TGTGCCAGCAGCTTGACGGGGGATTCACCCCTCCACTTT
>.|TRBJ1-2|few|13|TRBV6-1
CASSPAVGYGYTF
TGTGCCAGCAGTCCCGCAGTTGGCTATGGCTACACCTTC
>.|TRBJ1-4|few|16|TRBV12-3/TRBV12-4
CASSLLRPATNEKLFF
TGTGCCAGCAGTTTGCTCAGGCCTGCAACTAATGAAAAACTGTTTTTT
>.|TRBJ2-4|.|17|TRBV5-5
CASSLATGHLAKNIQYF
TGTGCCAGCAGCTTGGCAACGGGACACTTAGCCAAAAACATTCAGTACTTC
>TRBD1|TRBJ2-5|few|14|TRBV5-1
CASSTWTGGETQYF
TGCGCCAGCAGCACCTGGACAGGGGGGGAGACCCAGTACTTC
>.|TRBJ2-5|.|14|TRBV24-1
CATAPRGTQETQYF
TGTGCCACAGCCCCGAGGGGGACACAAGAGACCCAGTACTTC
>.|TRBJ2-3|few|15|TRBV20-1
CSARWGQGSTDTQYF
TGCAGTGCTAGATGGGGGCAGGGTAGCACAGATACGCAGTATTTT
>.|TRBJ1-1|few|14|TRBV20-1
CSAGNEAWDTEAFF
TGCAGTGCTGGGAATGAGGCTTGGGACACTGAAGCTTTCTTT
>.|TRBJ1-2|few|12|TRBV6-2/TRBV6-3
CASSFQGDGYTF
TGTGCCAGCAGTTTCCAGGGCGATGGCTACACCTTC
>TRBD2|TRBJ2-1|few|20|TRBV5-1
CASSLGLAGGGKSSYNEQFF
TGCGCCAGCAGCTTGGGACTAGCGGGAGGGGGCAAGAGCTCCTACAATGAGCAGTTCTTC
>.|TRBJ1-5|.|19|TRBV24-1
CATGFAMGRPQGNGLSQHF
TGTGCCACCGGGTTCGCCATGGGACGGCCTCAAGGGAATGGGTTGTCCCAGCATTTT
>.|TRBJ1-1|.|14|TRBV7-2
CASSLISGVTEAFF
TGTGCCAGCAGCTTAATATCGGGAGTCACTGAAGCTTTCTTT
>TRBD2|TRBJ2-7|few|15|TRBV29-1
CSVARGREVNYEQYF
TGCAGCGTTGCTCGCGGGAGGGAGGTCAATTACGAGCAGTACTTC
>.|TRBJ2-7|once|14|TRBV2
CARTTGRSRAEQYF
TGTGCCAGAACTACGGGGAGATCACGGGCCGAGCAGTACTTC
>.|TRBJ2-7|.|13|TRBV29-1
CSVGMGERYEQYF
TGCAGCGTTGGGATGGGAGAGAGGTACGAGCAGTACTTC
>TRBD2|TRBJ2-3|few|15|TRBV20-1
CSVDIAGVRTDTQYF
TGCAGTGTCGACATAGCGGGAGTTCGTACAGATACGCAGTATTTT
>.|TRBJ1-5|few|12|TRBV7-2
CASSRRGQPQHF
TGTGCCAGCAGCCGACGGGGGCAGCCCCAGCATTTT
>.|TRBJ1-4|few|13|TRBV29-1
CSVRGRLNEKLFF
TGCAGCGTCCGTGGACGGCTTAATGAAAAACTGTTTTTT